These 8 T cell receptor beta chains were sequenced from one sample in a study of beta chain features in type 1 diabetes. The entirety of the isolated RNA underwent reverse transcription, so expressed TCRB transcripts were sequenced. Clones were read by immunoSEQ multiplex PCR, and TCRdb kept only the in-frame ones, dropping some. The sample lists some 9,800 clones, around three quarters occurring once. The sample consisted of Tregs from blood. The source is a woman under 30 in good health.

V and J are TRBV5-1 and TRBJ2-2; 9 nucleotides line up with TRBD2. CDR1 SGHRS and CDR2 YFSETQ come from the germline V gene. V gave up 7 bases and J gave up 2 bases; unmatched junction bases: 3. This CDR3 spans 14 amino acids. CDR3 bases: TGCGCCAGCTCCGGGACTAGCAACACCGGGGAGCTGTTTTTT. It codes for CASSGTSNTGELFF.

Only a few counts were recorded for this clone. The gene calls are TRBV19 and TRBJ1-2; D unresolved. Germline V gene lookup returns CDR1 LNHDA and CDR2 SQIVND (reference sequence). This CDR3 is 14 amino acids long. Trimming took 1 base from V and 7 from J, leaving 13 bases between them. CDR3 amino acids: CASSIVPQARGYTF. The CDR3, as DNA: TGTGCCAGTAGTATAGTCCCCCAGGCACGTGGCTACACCTTC.

This clone turned up a few times. The gene calls are TRBV6-1 and TRBJ1-2; D possibly corresponds to TRBD1 (5 bases). CDR1 and CDR2 from the germline V gene are MNHNS and SASEGT. CDR3 length equals 12 residues. V lost 8 bases and J lost 5, with 12 bases in between. The CDR3 loop reads CASCFTGYGYTF. Written as DNA, the CDR3 is TGTGCCAGCTGTTTTACAGGATATGGCTACACCTTC.

The CDR3 coding sequence is TGTGCCAGCAGCGCATCAGGGGGCGAGCAGTACTTC. Protein sequence: CASSASGGEQYF. The V gene is TRBV9, the J gene TRBJ2-5; 7 bases line up with TRBD1. The DNA end favors TRBJ2-7, so the J call may be wrong. The germline V gene has CDR1 SGDLS and CDR2 YYNGEE. The CDR3 extends over 12 amino acids.

DNA of the CDR3: TGTGCCAGCAGTGAATGGAGTGGGACAGCTTACAATGAGCAGTTCTTC. Translated: CASSEWSGTAYNEQFF. This chain connects TRBV2 to TRBJ2-1, with 7 bases that match TRBD1. Germline CDR1 SNHLY, CDR2 FYNNEI. The CDR3 is 16 amino acids. V shed 2 bases and J 4 bases; nucleotides not matched to a gene: 8. The variable domain in full, with the rest retrieved from reference TRBV2 and TRBJ2-1, is EPEVTQTPSHQVTQMGQEVILRCVPISNHLYFYWYRQILGQKVEFLVSFYNNEISEKSEIFDDQFSVERPDGSNFTLKIRSTKLEDSAMYFCASSEWSGTAYNEQFFGPGTRLTVL.

The rearrangement links TRBV4-2 to TRBJ2-7; TRBD1 aligns across 9 bases. The closer fit of TRBJ2-1 to the DNA end suggests the J call may be wrong. The germline V gene has CDR1 LGHNA and CDR2 YNFKEQ. This CDR3 contains 17 residues. The CDR3 sequence: CASSQVGRQGGWYEQFF. CDR3 coding DNA: TGTGCCAGCAGCCAAGTTGGTCGACAGGGGGGATGGTATGAGCAGTTCTTC.

The chain combines TRBV5-1 with TRBJ2-1; the match to TRBD2 covers 10 bases. V gave up 2 bases and J gave up 4 bases; unmatched junction bases: 3. This CDR3 has 15 amino acids. Per germline, CDR1 SGHRS and CDR2 YFSETQ. This chain's CDR3 is CASSFSGGAYNEQFF. The CDR3, as DNA: TGCGCCAGCAGCTTCAGCGGGGGGGCTTACAATGAGCAGTTCTTC.

The chain combines TRBV28 with TRBJ1-2; 7 bases map to TRBD1. Germline-derived CDR1 and CDR2 are MDHEN and SYDVKM. Trimming took 5 bases from V and 8 from J; bases not matched to a gene: 14. CDR3 length equals 15 residues. The CDR3 DNA sequence: TGTGCCAGCAGTCTCATCCGAGGGGGCGTCAGGGGCTACACCTTC. Amino acids: CASSLIRGGVRGYTF.